This T cell receptor (beta chain) appears in the sequencing data of a study of blood T cell repertoires in COVID-19. Whole-study context: COVID-19 samples from acute and convalescent phases originated in the United States, Italy and Spain. Sample material is recorded as cDNA or gDNA derived from T cells, B-cell-depleted T cells, or PBMCs.

In the authors' workflow: Cell counts per sample came from amplifying reference gene primers. Only in-frame clones appear in the TCRdb table, and some are missing; sequencing was by immunoSEQ multiplex PCR. V and J calls and clone size come straight from that table; D and trimming were deduced from the DNA. The table lists about 320,000 clones, 86% of them singletons. The TCR originated in a woman in her 50s with acute or convalescent COVID-19. Sequencing used peripheral blood.

The CDR3 reads CASSPPAGGLYNEQFF. The CDR3 bases are TGTGCCAGCTCACCGCCAGCGGGAGGCCTCTACAATGAGCAGTTCTTC. The chain uses TRBV18 and TRBJ2-1; 9 bases fit TRBD2. Germline CDR1 KGHSH, CDR2 LQKENI. CDR3 length: 16 residues. The J segment lost 3 bases and the V segment lost 3 bases, leaving 6 bases of the junction unmatched.